This TCR beta chain was obtained from a study of radiotherapy plus CTLA-4 blockade in lung cancer. Study summary: Disease control was present in more than 25% of patients, and objective responses in more than 15%.

This CDR3 spans 17 amino acids. In germline, CDR1 is SGHVS, CDR2 FNYEAQ. Losses at the gene ends were 1 base for V and 1 base for J; bases not matched to a gene: 7. Clones were sequenced by immunoSEQ multiplex PCR, and TCRdb holds only the in-frame ones, with some missing. Of 85,000 to 90,000 clones in the sample, 72% were seen once. It was focal radiation plus CTLA-4 blockade with ipilimumab that patients with chemo-refractory metastatic non-small-cell lung cancer received. Points from the study as a whole: Expansion of tumor-derived TCR clones was observed in blood after radiotherapy plus ipilimumab.

Points on this clone: Its target is unknown.

Material: peripheral blood, obtained from a patient treated with radiotherapy plus ipilimumab. The chain uses TRBV7-6 and TRBJ2-5; 9 nucleotides match TRBD2. The TCR originated in a human donor with non-small cell lung cancer that progressed on radiotherapy plus ipilimumab. CDR3 sequence: CASSLGTAGGLQETQYF. The CDR3, as DNA: TGTGCCAGCAGCTTAGGAACCGCGGGGGGGCTCCAAGAGACCCAGTACTTC.